The table lists the clone carrying this TCR beta chain with a few counts. The entry originates in a study of blood T cell repertoires in COVID-19. Looking at the study overall: COVID-19 samples, acute and convalescent, were from the United States, Italy and Spain. PBMCs, B-cell-depleted T cells, or T cells provided the cDNA or gDNA that made up the material.

This CDR3 has 15 residues. Germline CDR1 reads SGHRS; CDR2 reads YFSETQ. With V trimmed by 4 bases and J by 3 bases, 7 bases remained unmatched. In the source study's methods: Using reference gene primer amplification, nucleated cell counts were estimated. Libraries were prepared by immunoSEQ multiplex PCR; TCRdb keeps only in-frame clonotypes and omits some of them. V and J calls and clone size are copied from that table; D and trimming were computed from the DNA. The data show 150,000 to 200,000 clones, 80% to 90% seen once. This TCR was recovered from a man in his 60s with acute or convalescent COVID-19. The sample consisted of peripheral blood. The chain couples TRBV5-1 to TRBJ1-5; 7 bases map to TRBD1. The CDR3 protein is CASSNTGDINQPQHF. CDR3 sequence (DNA): TGCGCCAGCAGCAATACAGGGGACATCAATCAGCCCCAGCATTTT.